This T cell receptor (beta chain) was documented in a study of blood T cell repertoires in COVID-19. Across the whole study: COVID-19 samples collected from the United States, Italy and Spain covered acute and convalescent phases. Sources were T cells, B-cell-depleted T cells, or PBMCs; the material itself was cDNA or gDNA.

With V trimmed by 1 base and J by 5 bases, 2 bases remained unmatched. The CDR3 is 14 residues long. Per the germline V gene, CDR1 is LGHDT and CDR2 is YNNKEL (reference sequence). Per the study methods: Amplification with reference gene primers provided the estimates of nucleated cell counts. Data came from immunoSEQ multiplex PCR; TCRdb stores just in-frame clones and leaves some out. V and J calls and clone size are copied from that table; D and trimming were computed from the DNA. The table lists 250,000 or so clones, 80% to 90% of them singletons. This clone was seen only once. Specimen: peripheral blood. The sequence derives from a woman in her twenties or thirties with active or convalescent COVID-19. This chain connects TRBV3-1 (or the pseudogene TRBV3-2) to TRBJ2-7; 10 bases match TRBD1. The CDR3 nucleotides read TGTGCCAGCAGCCAAGGGACAGGGGGGAACGAGCAGTACTTC. This codes for CASSQGTGGNEQYF.